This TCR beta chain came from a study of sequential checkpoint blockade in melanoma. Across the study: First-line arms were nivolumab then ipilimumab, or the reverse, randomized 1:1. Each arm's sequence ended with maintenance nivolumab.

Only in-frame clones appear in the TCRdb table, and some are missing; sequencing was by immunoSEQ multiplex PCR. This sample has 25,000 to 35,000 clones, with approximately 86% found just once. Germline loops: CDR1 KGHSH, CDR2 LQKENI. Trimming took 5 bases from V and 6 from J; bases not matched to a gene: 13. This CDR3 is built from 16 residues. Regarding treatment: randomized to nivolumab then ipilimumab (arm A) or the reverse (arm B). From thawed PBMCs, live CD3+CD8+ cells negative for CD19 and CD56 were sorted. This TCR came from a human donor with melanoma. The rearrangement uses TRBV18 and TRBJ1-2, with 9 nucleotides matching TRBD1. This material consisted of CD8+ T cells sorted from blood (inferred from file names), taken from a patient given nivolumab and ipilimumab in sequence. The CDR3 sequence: CASSGLWDRDFDGYTF. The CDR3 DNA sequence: TGTGCCAGCTCAGGCCTCTGGGACAGGGACTTTGATGGCTACACCTTC. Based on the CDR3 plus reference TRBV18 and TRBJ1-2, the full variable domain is NAGVMQNPRHLVRRRGQEARLRCSPMKGHSHVYWYRQLPEEGLKFMVYLQKENIIDESGMPKERFSAEFPKEGPSILRIQQVVRGDSAAYFCASSGLWDRDFDGYTFGSGTRLTVV.